This TCR beta chain derives from a study of T cell responses to AZD1222 COVID-19 vaccine. General study points: The donor group comprised mostly white British people and more females; the analysis possibly underestimated clonal diversity. Repertoires were collected only later (after the peak T cell response had occurred). Spike regions recognized by vaccine-associated CD4 TCRs spanned the protein, led by 160-218 and 743-854.

V lost 7 bases, J lost 7 bases, and 21 bases lay in between. The CDR3 is 16 amino acids. The germline CDR1 and CDR2 sequences are SGDLS and YYNGEE. Assay used: immunoSEQ multiplex PCR; TCRdb lists only in-frame clones, some missing. The sample lists over 120,000 clones, approximately 91% occurring once. Of note for this clone: Its antigen is not identified.

The chain has TRBV9 and TRBJ1-6, with a possible D match to TRBD1 (5 bases). Source: peripheral blood, taken 28 days after the second dose of the MenACWY control vaccine. The sequence came from an adult who received the MenACWY meningococcal vaccine as a control. This CDR3 reads CASDKTGAPGNSPLHF. The CDR3 nucleotides read TGTGCCAGCGACAAAACCGGGGCCCCGGGGAATTCACCCCTCCACTTT.